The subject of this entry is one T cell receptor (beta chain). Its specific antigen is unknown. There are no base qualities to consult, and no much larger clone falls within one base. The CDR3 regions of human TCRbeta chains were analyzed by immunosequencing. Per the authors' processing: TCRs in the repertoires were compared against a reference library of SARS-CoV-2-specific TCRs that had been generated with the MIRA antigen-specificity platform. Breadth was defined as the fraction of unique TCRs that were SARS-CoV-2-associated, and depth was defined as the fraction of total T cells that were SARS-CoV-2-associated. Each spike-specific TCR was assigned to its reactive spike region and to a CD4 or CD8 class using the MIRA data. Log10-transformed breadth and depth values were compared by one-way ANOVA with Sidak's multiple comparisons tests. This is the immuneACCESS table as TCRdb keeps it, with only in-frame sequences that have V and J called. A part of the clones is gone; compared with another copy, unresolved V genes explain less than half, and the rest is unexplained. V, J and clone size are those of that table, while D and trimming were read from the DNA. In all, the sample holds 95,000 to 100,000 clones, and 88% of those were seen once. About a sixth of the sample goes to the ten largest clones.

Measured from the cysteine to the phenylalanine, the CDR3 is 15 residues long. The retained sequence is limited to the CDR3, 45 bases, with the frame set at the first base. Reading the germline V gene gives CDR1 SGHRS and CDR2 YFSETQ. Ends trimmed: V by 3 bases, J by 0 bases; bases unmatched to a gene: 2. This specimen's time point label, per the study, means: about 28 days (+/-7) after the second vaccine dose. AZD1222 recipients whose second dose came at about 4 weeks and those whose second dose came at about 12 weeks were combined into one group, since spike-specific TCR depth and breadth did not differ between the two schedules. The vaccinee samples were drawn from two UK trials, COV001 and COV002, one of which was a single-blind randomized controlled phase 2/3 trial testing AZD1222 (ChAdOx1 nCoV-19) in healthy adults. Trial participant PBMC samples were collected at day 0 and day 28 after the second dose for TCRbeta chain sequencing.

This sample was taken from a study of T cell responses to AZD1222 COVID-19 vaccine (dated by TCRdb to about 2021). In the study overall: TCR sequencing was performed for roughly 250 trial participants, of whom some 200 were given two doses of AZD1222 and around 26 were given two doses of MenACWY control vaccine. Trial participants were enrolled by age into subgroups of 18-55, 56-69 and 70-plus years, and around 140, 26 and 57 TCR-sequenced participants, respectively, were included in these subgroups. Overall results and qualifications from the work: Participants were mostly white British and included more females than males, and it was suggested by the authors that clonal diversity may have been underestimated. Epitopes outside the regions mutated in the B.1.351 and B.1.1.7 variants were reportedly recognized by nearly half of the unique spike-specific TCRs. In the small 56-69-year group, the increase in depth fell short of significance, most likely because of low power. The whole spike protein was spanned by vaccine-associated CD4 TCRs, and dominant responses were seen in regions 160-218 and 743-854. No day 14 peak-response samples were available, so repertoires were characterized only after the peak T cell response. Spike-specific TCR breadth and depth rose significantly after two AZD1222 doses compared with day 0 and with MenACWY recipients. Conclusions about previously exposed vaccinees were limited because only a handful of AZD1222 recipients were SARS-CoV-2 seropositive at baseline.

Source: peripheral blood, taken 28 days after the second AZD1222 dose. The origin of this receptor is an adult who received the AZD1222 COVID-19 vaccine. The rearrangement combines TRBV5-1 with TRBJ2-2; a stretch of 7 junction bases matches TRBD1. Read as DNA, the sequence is TGCGCCAGCAGCTGGGGACAGACGAACACCGGGGAGCTGTTTTTT. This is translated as CASSWGQTNTGELFF.